These T cell receptor beta chains were read from a single sample in a study of CD8 T cells in ankylosing spondylitis. MiXCR was run by TCRdb on the 5' RACE reads, yielding one entry per CDR3 protein. The data show about 240,000 distinct CDR3 sequences, about 9.1% seen once. Specimen: blood, either unsorted or a sorted T cell fraction (not recorded which). These receptors all stem from a male donor with ankylosing spondylitis or in good health (not recorded which). Each CDR3 is given with its conserved first and last residue. The D gene is left open where the match is weak. Expanded clones get a size class; other rows say once, few or many, or leave the size out.

TRBJ2-1 TRBV20-1 NA many TGCAGTGCTAGAGGTCTGACCTACAATGAGCAGTTCTTC CSARGLTYNEQFF
TRBJ2-5 TRBV7-9 NA many TGTGCCAGCAGCTTAATGGGGACCCAGTACTTC CASSLMGTQYF
TRBJ1-6 TRBV6-1 TRBD1 many TGTGCCAGCAGCCCCCCCCGGACAGGGGGCGATTCACCCCTCCACTTT CASSPPRTGGDSPLHF
TRBJ1-2 TRBV3-1 NA NA TGTGCCAGCAGCCAAGACAGTAACTATGGCTACCCCTTC CASSQDSNYGYPF
TRBJ2-7 TRBV29-1 TRBD1 few TGCAGCGTTGAAACGGACAGGGCCTACGAGCAGTACTTC CSVETDRAYEQYF
TRBJ1-2 TRBV6-2/TRBV6-3 NA many TGTGCCAGCAGTGACAGCAACAACTATGGCTACACCTTC CASSDSNNYGYTF
TRBJ2-3 TRBV7-2 TRBD2 few TGTGCCAGCAGCTTAGTGGTCGGACTAGCGGGGGATACGCAGTATTTT CASSLVVGLAGDTQYF
TRBJ2-3 TRBV7-2 TRBD2 many TGTGCCAGCAGCCCCGGACTAGCGAGGGGCACAGATACGCAGTATTTT CASSPGLARGTDTQYF
TRBJ1-2 TRBV7-9 NA many TGTGCCAGCAGCACCCTTCGGGGGAGCGGCTACACCTTC CASSTLRGSGYTF
TRBJ1-2 TRBV19 NA NA TGTGCCAGTTCTGACAGGATGAACTATGGCTACACCTTC CASSDRMNYGYTF
TRBJ2-5 TRBV7-2 NA few TGTGCCAGCAGCCCACCCCGAGCCAGAACCCAAGAGACCCAGTACTTC CASSPPRARTQETQYF
TRBJ2-4 TRBV4-2 NA NA TGTGCCAGCAGCCGTCAGGAAGAGAGCCTAGCCAAAAACATTCAGTACTTC CASSRQEESLAKNIQYF
TRBJ2-3 TRBV7-2 NA many TGTGCCAGCAGCTTAGCGACACTTAGAGATACGCAGTATTTT CASSLATLRDTQYF
TRBJ2-7 TRBV2 NA NA TGTGCCAGCAGTGAAAACACCTACGAGCAGTACTTC CASSENTYEQYF
TRBJ2-7 TRBV19 NA many TGTGCCAGCCGTTCCGGGACAAAGCTCTACGAGCAGTACTTC CASRSGTKLYEQYF
TRBJ2-7 TRBV18 TRBD1 few TGTGCCAGCTCACCGCTGACAGGGCAGGGCGAGCAGTACTTC CASSPLTGQGEQYF
TRBJ2-1 TRBV3-1 NA many TGTGCCAGCAGCCCTGGAGCAACCGATGAGCAGTTCTTC CASSPGATDEQFF